The present TCR beta chain was sequenced within a study of tumor-infiltrating lymphocytes in primary liver carcinoma (dated by TCRdb to 2016 to 2017). Background for the entire study: Hepatocellular carcinoma (four) or combined HCC and intrahepatic cholangiocarcinoma (one) was present in the five patients, who were three men and two women aged 30 to 69 years. Across five regions of each liver tumor, along with adjacent normal tissue and blood, the study brought together TCRbeta repertoire sequencing, expression microarrays and whole-exome sequencing. Roughly 3.5 to 7.5 million productive TCRbeta reads were obtained per sample, and no significant difference in read depth was found between tissue types. The tumors of the five patients were staged as T1-T3 N0M0, with maximum diameters ranging from roughly 4.2 to 10 cm. To link TCRbeta repertoire diversity to the local molecular phenotype, the 20 to 30 tumor region samples were profiled with Agilent mRNA microarrays. Reproducibility between technical replicate repertoires was high, with correlation coefficients above 0.95 and mean shared-clone rates near 0.89. A total of roughly 35 specimens from 5 patients underwent TCRbeta repertoire sequencing, comprising around 25 tumor regions, 5 adjacent noncancerous liver tissues and 5 peripheral blood samples.

Worth noting for this clonotype: Its recognized antigen is unknown. A much bigger clone sits one base away, suggesting this may be a read error.

From the cysteine through the phenylalanine, the CDR3 covers 15 amino acids. Solely the CDR3 DNA is kept, with 45 bases framed from the first base. The junction shows trimming of 5 bases on V and 5 bases on J, and the gene matches do not reach 11 bases of it. Taken from the germline V gene (reference sequence), the CDR1 and CDR2 loops are MNHNY and SVGAGI. Broader findings and caveats from the paper: Because sequencing covered only the TCR beta chain and unpaired alpha chains were not captured, true repertoire diversity is likely underestimated. Bulk unsorted samples precluded comparing CD4+ and CD8+ T cell repertoires. Consistent with antigen-driven expansion, pairs of tumor regions showed higher repertoire overlap (mean about 36%) than either tumor-adjacent pairs (about 17%) or tumor-blood pairs (about 14%). With just a few patients in the study, the authors point out that the findings should be validated in a larger study. A significantly larger repertoire fraction was made up by the top 250 clones in tumors than in blood (p = 0.039). Only about 7-24% of top clones were present in all five regions of a tumor, suggesting spatial heterogeneity of tumor-infiltrating T cells.

Using a constant-region primer and ProtoScript II reverse transcriptase, TCRbeta-specific cDNA was reverse-transcribed from 500 to 650 ng total RNA. Construction of the TCRbeta libraries relied on three nested rounds of multiplex PCR, following a slightly modified ARM-PCR procedure. The first two PCR rounds used multiplex TRBV1-TRBV30 forward primers with a Cbeta reverse primer, each for approximately 9 cycles. Sample barcodes and Illumina adapters were added in a final 25-cycle PCR with Deep VentR polymerase. Amplicons of 200-500 bp were gel-purified with a QIAquick gel extraction kit before sequencing. The TCRbeta amplicons were sequenced with 250-bp paired-end reads on an Illumina HiSeq 2500. On the authors' methods: Reads were quality-trimmed with Trimmomatic v0.33, and paired reads were merged with FLASH v1.2.11 to recover full CDR3 sequences. V, D and J germline segments were assigned to the rearranged TCRbeta sequences by MiGEC v1.2.1b. Clonotype statistics, along with Shannon-Wiener diversity indices, were calculated using VDJtools v1.0.0. To cut down on sampling bias, every analysis after diversity analysis relied on just the 250 most abundant clonotypes from each sample. The public reads were quality trimmed at Q25 with fastp and then assembled into clones with MiXCR by TCRdb, keeping productive beta chains. Each entry merges the rows of one CDR3 protein and shows their most common DNA and genes. V and J calls and clone size were set by TCRdb, not the authors. Within this sample are approximately 110,000 distinct CDR3 sequences, with 50% to 70% of them counted one time only. The ten biggest clones cover about a tenth of the sample.

Without any cell sorting, total RNA and DNA were extracted together from around 20-30 mg of bulk tissue using the AllPrep DNA/RNA mini kit. Between late 2015 and 2016, roughly five patients in China with histopathologically diagnosed primary liver carcinoma had surgical resection. Chronic HBV infection was present in the patients, and the patients were treatment-naive at sampling. Five spatially separated regions were sampled from each tumor: the superior, inferior, left-lateral and right-lateral poles, plus the tumor centre. Histological examination found more than 80% viable tumor cells in every tumor sample. Pieces of fresh tumor and adjacent tissue were cut in half, with one half kept in RNAlater at -80 degrees C and the other half sent for histology.

Sequenced material: liver tumor tissue from sampling region 1. The cell subset or site label here, explained by the study, means: tumor region T1, superior pole. The V and J genes are TRBV6-6 and TRBJ2-5, with 7 junctional bases fitting TRBD1. The origin of this receptor is a woman aged 55-70 years with primary liver carcinoma and hepatitis B virus infection. The CDR3 has the sequence CASSPPGTVVETQYF. The bases read TGTGCCAGCAGTCCCCCCGGGACAGTGGTGGAGACCCAGTACTTC.